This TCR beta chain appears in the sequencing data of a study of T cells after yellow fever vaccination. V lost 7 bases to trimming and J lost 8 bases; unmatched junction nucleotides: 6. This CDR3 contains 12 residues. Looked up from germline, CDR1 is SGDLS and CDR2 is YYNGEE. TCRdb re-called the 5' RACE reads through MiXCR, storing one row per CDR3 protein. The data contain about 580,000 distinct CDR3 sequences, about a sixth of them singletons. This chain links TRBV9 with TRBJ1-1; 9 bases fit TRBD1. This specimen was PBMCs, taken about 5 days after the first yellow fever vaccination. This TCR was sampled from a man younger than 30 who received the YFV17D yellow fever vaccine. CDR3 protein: CASGTGRGEAFF. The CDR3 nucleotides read TGTGCCAGCGGGACAGGGCGGGGAGAAGCTTTCTTT.